The clone carrying this T cell receptor (beta chain) came up a few times. Its target is not known. The PCR had 60 Vbeta and 13 Jbeta primers. TCRdb's copy holds only in-frame clones and misses some; the assay was immunoSEQ multiplex PCR. The top ten hold roughly 17% of the sample, which has approximately 59,000 clones, approximately 64% seen once. The data originate from a study of cytomegalovirus exposure and HLA in healthy donors. Study summary: Unique TCRs from HLA-typed donors, 80 million to 100 million of them, were held in an early data release. Findings of the study overall: Later analysis associated a missense DCLRE1C variant with TCR beta V- and J-gene trimming. The study flagged about 160 TCR beta chains as cytomegalovirus-associated. Earlier results showed most TCR beta V segments being productive about 87% or about 30% of the time.

Deletions cut 6 bases from V and 3 bases from J, with 12 bases between. The germline V gene has CDR1 SGHVS and CDR2 FQNEAQ. The CDR3 has 14 amino acids. The genes are TRBV7-8 and TRBJ1-5, with D maybe TRBD1 (6 bases). The clonotype comes from a man aged 40-49 years in good health and CMV-seropositive. Sequenced input: PBMCs. CDR3 sequence: CASSSRDNNQPQHF. As DNA, the CDR3 is TGTGCCAGCAGTTCCCGGGACAACAATCAGCCCCAGCATTTT.